This TCR beta chain is drawn from a study of blood T cells in healthy people across ages. The V gene's germline CDR1 is DFQATT and CDR2 SNEGSKA (reference sequence). This CDR3 has 14 residues. V lost 3 bases and J lost 8, with 16 bases in between. Then a second PCR, running roughly 7 to 11 cycles, was carried out with a sample-barcoded 5' primer and a J-beta primer mix. TCRdb fed the 5' RACE reads into MiXCR, producing one record per CDR3 protein. The sample records approximately 1.5 million distinct CDR3 sequences, under 55% being singletons. This clonotype was seen a handful of times. The J gene is TRBJ1-4, the V gene TRBV20-1, with D maybe TRBD1 (6 bases). The receptor comes from a woman between 18 and 29 years old in good health. Specimen: blood. CDR3 region: CSARSEGGREKLFF. The CDR3 DNA is TGCAGTGCTAGGTCGGAGGGGGGTCGCGAAAAACTGTTTTTT.